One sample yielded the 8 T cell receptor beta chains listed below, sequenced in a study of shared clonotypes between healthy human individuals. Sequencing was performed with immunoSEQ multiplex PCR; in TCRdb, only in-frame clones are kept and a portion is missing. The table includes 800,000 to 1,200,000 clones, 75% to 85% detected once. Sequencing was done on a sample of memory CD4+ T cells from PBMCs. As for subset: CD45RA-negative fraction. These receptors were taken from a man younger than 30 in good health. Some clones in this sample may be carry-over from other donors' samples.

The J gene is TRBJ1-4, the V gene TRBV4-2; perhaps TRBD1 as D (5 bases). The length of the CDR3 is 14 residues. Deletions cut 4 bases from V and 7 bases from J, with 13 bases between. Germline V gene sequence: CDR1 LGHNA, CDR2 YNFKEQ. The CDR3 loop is CASSPLGATEKLFF. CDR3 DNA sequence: TGTGCCAGCAGCCCTCTAGGGGCGACTGAAAAACTGTTTTTT.

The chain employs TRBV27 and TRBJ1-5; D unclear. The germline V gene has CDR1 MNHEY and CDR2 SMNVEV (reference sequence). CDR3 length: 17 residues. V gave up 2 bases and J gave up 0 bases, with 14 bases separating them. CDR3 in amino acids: CASSLKPNSHSNQPQHF. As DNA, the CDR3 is TGTGCCAGCAGTTTAAAGCCCAATAGCCATAGCAATCAGCCCCAGCATTTT.

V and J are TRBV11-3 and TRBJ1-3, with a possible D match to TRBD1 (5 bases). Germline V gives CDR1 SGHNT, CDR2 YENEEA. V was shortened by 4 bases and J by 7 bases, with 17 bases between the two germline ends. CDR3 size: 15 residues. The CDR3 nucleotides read TGTGCCAGCAGCTCGTCCGGGACTGGTGGGAACACCATATATTTT. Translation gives CASSSSGTGGNTIYF.

CDR3 amino acids: CASSLSGMAVEQFF. The CDR3 DNA is TGTGCCAGCAGTTTATCCGGGATGGCTGTTGAGCAGTTCTTC. This chain connects TRBV27 to TRBJ2-1; D possibly corresponds to TRBD2 (5 bases). This CDR3 spans 14 amino acids. V dropped 0 bases and J dropped 9 bases, with 12 bases sitting between them. CDR1 is MNHEY and CDR2 is SMNVEV in the germline V gene (reference sequence).

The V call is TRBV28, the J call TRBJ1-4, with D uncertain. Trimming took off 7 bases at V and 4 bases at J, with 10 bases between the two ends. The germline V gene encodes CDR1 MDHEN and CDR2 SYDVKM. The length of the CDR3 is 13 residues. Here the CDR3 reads CASMALYNEKLFF. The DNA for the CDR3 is TGTGCCAGCATGGCCCTATATAATGAAAAACTGTTTTTT.

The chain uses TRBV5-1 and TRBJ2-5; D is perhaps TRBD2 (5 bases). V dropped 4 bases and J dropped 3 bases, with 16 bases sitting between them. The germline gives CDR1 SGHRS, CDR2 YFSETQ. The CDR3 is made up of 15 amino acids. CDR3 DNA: TGCGCCAGCAGCAGGGTCGGTGGAGGAGAAGAGACCCAGTACTTC. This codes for CASSRVGGGEETQYF.

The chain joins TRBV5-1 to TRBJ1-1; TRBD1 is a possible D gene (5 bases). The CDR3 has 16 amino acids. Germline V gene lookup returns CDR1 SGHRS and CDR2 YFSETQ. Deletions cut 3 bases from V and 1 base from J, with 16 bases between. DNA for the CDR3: TGCGCCAGCAGCTCGATACCTGGGGGAGGGAACACTGAAGCTTTCTTT. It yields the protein CASSSIPGGGNTEAFF.

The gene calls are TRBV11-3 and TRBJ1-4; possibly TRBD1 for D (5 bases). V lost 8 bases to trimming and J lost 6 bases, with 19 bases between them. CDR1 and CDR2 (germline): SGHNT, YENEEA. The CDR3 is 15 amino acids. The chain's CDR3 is CASPLMGPGDEKLFF. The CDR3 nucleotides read TGTGCCAGCCCCTTGATGGGGCCGGGGGATGAAAAACTGTTTTTT.